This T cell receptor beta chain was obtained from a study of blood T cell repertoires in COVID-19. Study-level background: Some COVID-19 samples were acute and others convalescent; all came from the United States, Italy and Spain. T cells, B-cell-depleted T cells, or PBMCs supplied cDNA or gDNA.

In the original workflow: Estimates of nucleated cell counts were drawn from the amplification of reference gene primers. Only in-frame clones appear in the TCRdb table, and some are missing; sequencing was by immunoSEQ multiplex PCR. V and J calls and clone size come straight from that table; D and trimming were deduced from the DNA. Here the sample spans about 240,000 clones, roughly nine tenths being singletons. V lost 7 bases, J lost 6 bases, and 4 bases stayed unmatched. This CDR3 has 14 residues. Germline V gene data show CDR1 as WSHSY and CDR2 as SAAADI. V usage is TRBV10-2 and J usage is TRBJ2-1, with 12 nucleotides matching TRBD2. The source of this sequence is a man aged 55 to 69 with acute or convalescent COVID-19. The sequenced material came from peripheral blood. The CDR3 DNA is TGCGCCAGCAACCAACTAGCGGGAGGCAATGAGCAGTTCTTC. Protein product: CASNQLAGGNEQFF.